One and the same sample provided the 7 T cell receptor beta chains below, sequenced in a study of human T cells and chemical hapten exposure. Stated time point: patch test 1, 2 weeks after DPC sensitization. Specified treatment: therapeutic diphenylcyclopropenone sensitization with weekly scalp DPC. MiXCR, run by TCRdb on the RACE reads, gives a single entry per CDR3 protein. The repertoire holds some 87,000 distinct CDR3 sequences, with around a tenth as singletons. This sample comprised whole blood, obtained in connection with sensitization to the hapten diphenylcyclopropenone (DPC). The source of these receptors is a woman aged 50 to 60 with alopecia areata. Some clones in this sample may be carry-over from other donors' samples.

The rearrangement links TRBV29-1 to TRBJ2-4; D may be TRBD1 (6 bases). The CDR3 runs 11 residues. From germline, CDR1 is SQVTM and CDR2 ANQGSEA. With 7 bases removed from V and 9 bases from J, the gap between germline ends came to 13 bases. CDR3 residues: CSGRDNGIQYF. DNA for the CDR3: TGCAGCGGCCGGGACAATGGCATTCAGTACTTC.

A few counts support this clonotype. The chain employs TRBV29-1 and TRBJ1-5; TRBD1 matches 7 bases. Germline values: CDR1 SQVTM, CDR2 ANQGSEA. V dropped 7 bases and J dropped 2; count of bases not matched to a gene: 5. The CDR3 totals 13 residues. CDR3 in amino acids: CSARDSGNQPQHF. The CDR3 region has the DNA TGCAGCGCCCGGGACAGTGGCAATCAGCCCCAGCATTTT.

This clonotype was counted only a few times. The V and J genes are TRBV20-1 and TRBJ2-7, with TRBD2 matching over 9 bases. Per germline, CDR1 DFQATT and CDR2 SNEGSKA (reference sequence). The CDR3 totals 15 residues. After removal of 0 bases from V and 0 bases from J, the junction contained 3 bases not matched to a gene. The DNA for the CDR3 is TGCAGTGCTAGAGATCTAGCGGGGAGCTCCTACGAGCAGTACTTC. It encodes CSARDLAGSSYEQYF.

This clonotype was detected many times. The chain uses TRBV6-5 and TRBJ1-2; tentative D call: TRBD1 (5 bases). This CDR3 has 13 residues. Trimming cost V 6 bases and J 4 bases, with 12 bases left between them. Germline CDR1 MNHEY, CDR2 SVGAGI. CDR3 loop: CASRGTSSYGYTF. CDR3 DNA: TGTGCCAGCAGGGGGACGTCATCCTATGGCTACACCTTC.

V is TRBV6-5 and J is TRBJ1-1; D not resolved. V was shortened by 5 bases and J by 0 bases, with 10 bases between the two germline ends. CDR1 and CDR2 (germline): MNHEY, SVGAGI. There are 14 residues in the CDR3. CDR3 region: CASSGETLNTEAFF. The CDR3 DNA follows: TGTGCCAGCAGTGGTGAGACACTGAACACTGAAGCTTTCTTT.

This clonotype was counted between two and nine times. The chain links TRBV4-3 to TRBJ2-7; perhaps D is TRBD1 or TRBD2 (5 bases each). CDR3 length: 13 amino acids. Trimming removed 3 bases from V and 6 bases from J, with 12 bases in between. Germline lookup yields CDR1 LGHNA and CDR2 YSLEER. This CDR3 is CASSQWDEGEQYF. In DNA form, the CDR3 reads TGCGCCAGCAGCCAGTGGGACGAGGGCGAGCAGTACTTC.

The chain uses TRBV6-2 or TRBV6-3 and TRBJ2-1, with 11 bases identical to TRBD2. CDR3 length: 16 amino acids. V lost 4 bases to trimming and J lost 12 bases; unmatched junction nucleotides: 14. The germline CDR1 and CDR2 sequences are MNHEY and SVGEGT. CDR3 amino acids: CASSSSRTSGQGVQFF. In DNA form, the CDR3 reads TGTGCCAGCAGTTCTTCCCGGACTAGCGGGCAGGGGGTGCAGTTCTTC.